The source of this T cell receptor (beta chain) is a study of cytomegalovirus exposure and HLA in healthy donors. Whole-study findings and limits: The classifier reportedly diagnosed cytomegalovirus status with high specificity and sensitivity.

Vbeta (60) and Jbeta (13) primers were used in the PCR. Libraries were prepared by immunoSEQ multiplex PCR; TCRdb keeps only in-frame clonotypes and omits some of them. The sample has some 150,000 clones, 65% to 90% seen once. Germline V gives CDR1 GTSNPN, CDR2 SVGIG (reference sequence). V was cut by 4 bases and J by 3 bases, with 6 bases left in between. The length of the CDR3 is 11 residues. This clone has just a few counts. The antigen is not known. The chain employs TRBV30 and TRBJ1-1; the D is unclear. The origin of this receptor is a woman aged 25 to 45 in good health and CMV-seronegative. Sequenced: PBMCs. CDR3 loop: CAWIPDTEAFF. CDR3 DNA sequence: TGTGCCTGGATCCCTGACACTGAAGCTTTCTTT.